These 16 T cell receptor beta chains share one sample of origin, sequenced in a study of blood T cell repertoires in COVID-19. The repertoire was sequenced with immunoSEQ multiplex PCR; TCRdb's copy has only in-frame clones and lacks some. Among 200,000 to 300,000 clones listed, around 84% were seen once. Sequencing was carried out using peripheral blood. Receptors were obtained from a man between 60 and 75 years old with acute or convalescent COVID-19.

The V and J genes are TRBV7-3 and TRBJ2-7, with TRBD2 as a possible D gene (5 bases). The CDR3 is 14 residues long. Germline-derived CDR1 and CDR2 are SGHTA and FQGTGA. Trimming removed 5 bases from V and 1 base from J, with 12 bases in between. CDR3 nucleotide sequence: TGTGCCAGCAGCCTAGGCGGGCTATCCTACGAGCAGTACTTC. Translating gives CASSLGGLSYEQYF.

The chain joins TRBV19 to TRBJ2-3; D possibly corresponds to TRBD1 (5 bases). Germline V CDR1 and CDR2: LNHDA, SQIVND (reference sequence). CDR3 length: 14 amino acids. V gave up 3 bases and J gave up 5 bases, with 12 bases separating them. The CDR3: CASSMGRVVDTQYF. Here the CDR3 DNA reads TGTGCCAGTAGTATGGGCAGGGTCGTAGATACGCAGTATTTT.

The genes are TRBV28 and TRBJ2-2; TRBD2 matches at 7 bases. Germline trimming cut 5 bases from V and 1 base from J; bases unmatched to any gene: 10. Germline CDR1 and CDR2: MDHEN and SYDVKM. CDR3 length: 17 amino acids. CDR3 in amino acids: CASSIITSAGNTGELFF. CDR3 DNA: TGTGCCAGCAGTATCATAACTAGCGCGGGGAACACCGGGGAGCTGTTTTTT.

This clone was observed a single time. The chain uses TRBV7-8 and TRBJ1-1, with no clear D. V gave up 1 base and J gave up 1 base, with 7 bases separating them. Germline CDR1 is SGHVS and CDR2 is FQNEAQ. This CDR3 is built from 14 residues. CDR3 sequence reads: CASSLETANTEAFF. The CDR3 DNA reads as TGTGCCAGCAGCTTAGAAACAGCGAACACTGAAGCTTTCTTT.

The rearrangement links TRBV19 to TRBJ2-5; D perhaps matches TRBD2 (6 bases). There are 14 residues in the CDR3. Per germline, CDR1 LNHDA and CDR2 SQIVND (reference sequence). Trimming took off 8 bases at V and 0 bases at J, with 13 bases between the two ends. The CDR3 DNA sequence: TGTGCCAGTTCCCCTGGGACTGACCAAGAGACCCAGTACTTC. It is translated as CASSPGTDQETQYF.

This clone was seen only a few times. This chain joins TRBV7-3 and TRBJ2-1; D is possibly TRBD2 (5 bases). The germline V and J ends were trimmed by 3 bases and 5 bases, with 14 bases remaining between them. This CDR3 is built from 15 residues. CDR1 SGHTA and CDR2 FQGTGA come from the germline V gene. As DNA, the CDR3 is TGTGCCAGCAGCTTTCCTGGACTCCCAAACAATGAGCAGTTCTTC. Its translation: CASSFPGLPNNEQFF.

The chain links TRBV27 to TRBJ2-5; unclear D gene. In germline, CDR1 is MNHEY, CDR2 SMNVEV (reference sequence). CDR3 length: 13 amino acids. V was trimmed by 6 bases and J by 6 bases, leaving 14 bases between them. CDR3: CASRSAGLQTQYF. The CDR3 DNA is TGTGCCAGCAGGTCCGCTGGGCTTCAGACCCAGTACTTC.

V gene TRBV28 combines with J gene TRBJ1-2; no reliable D call. Germline assignment: CDR1 MDHEN and CDR2 SYDVKM. The CDR3 sequence is 12 residues long. V dropped 5 bases and J dropped 5 bases, with 9 bases sitting between them. CDR3 DNA: TGTGCCAGCAGTCCCAGACTGTATGGCTACACCTTC. Its translation: CASSPRLYGYTF.

The sample holds a few counts of this clone. V usage is TRBV3-1 (or the pseudogene TRBV3-2) and J usage is TRBJ2-1; TRBD2 agrees at 8 bases. From germline, CDR1 is LGHDT and CDR2 YNNKEL (reference sequence). V was clipped by 3 bases and J by 9 bases; unmatched bases: 10. This CDR3 has 15 amino acids. The CDR3 region is CASSHASGGPREQFF. CDR3 DNA sequence: TGTGCCAGCAGCCACGCTTCGGGGGGGCCGCGTGAGCAGTTCTTC.

The chain couples TRBV6-5 to TRBJ2-7; 7 nucleotides align to TRBD1. The J segment lost 2 bases and the V segment lost 6 bases, leaving 4 bases of the junction unmatched. The length of the CDR3 is 13 residues. Germline values: CDR1 MNHEY, CDR2 SVGAGI. CDR3 protein: CASRGDSTYEQYF. The CDR3 DNA reads TGTGCCAGCAGGGGGGACAGCACCTACGAGCAGTACTTC.

This rearrangement joins TRBV28 to TRBJ2-5; TRBD2 matches at 11 bases. This CDR3 has 15 residues. V lost 6 bases and J lost 4; bases outside the gene matches: 7. Per the germline V gene, CDR1 is MDHEN and CDR2 is SYDVKM. CDR3 loop: CASRDSGRERETQYF. The CDR3 nucleotides read TGTGCCAGCAGGGATAGCGGGAGGGAGCGAGAGACCCAGTACTTC.

Turning to this clone: The identical CDR3 is also encoded by other nucleotide sequences in the sample. This rearrangement joins TRBV5-1 to TRBJ2-3, with 7 bases identical to TRBD2. V shed 0 bases, J shed 5 bases, and the junction held 3 bases outside the gene matches. This CDR3 is built from 14 residues. Germline V gene lookup returns CDR1 SGHRS and CDR2 YFSETQ. The CDR3 DNA follows: TGCGCCAGCAGCTTGGGACTAGCTGGAGATACGCAGTATTTT. Amino acid sequence: CASSLGLAGDTQYF.

This clone was observed a few times. The chain carries TRBV7-2 and TRBJ2-5, with D tentatively TRBD1 (6 bases). Trimming removed 4 bases from V and 5 bases from J, with 17 bases in between. CDR3 length: 15 residues. Germline CDR1 is SGHTA and CDR2 is FQGNSA. As DNA, the CDR3 is TGTGCCAGCAGCTCTAATGTGGGGGCCCAGGAGACCCAGTACTTC. It specifies CASSSNVGAQETQYF. Drawing the rest from reference TRBV7-2 and TRBJ2-5, the complete variable domain is GAGVSQSPSNKVTEKGKDVELRCDPISGHTALYWYRQSLGQGLEFLIYFQGNSAPDKSGLPSDRFSAERTGGSVSTLTIQRTQQEDSAVYLCASSSNVGAQETQYFGPGTRLLVL.

The V call is TRBV2, the J call TRBJ2-2, with 7 bases fitting TRBD1. The CDR3 loop spans 16 amino acids. V lost 6 bases, J lost 2 bases, and 9 bases stayed unmatched. CDR1 SNHLY and CDR2 FYNNEI come from the germline V gene. CDR3: CASRKGTALNTGELFF. CDR3 coding DNA: TGTGCCAGCAGAAAGGGGACAGCGCTAAACACCGGGGAGCTGTTTTTT.

Here the CDR3 reads CASSLYQGAGEQYF. Here the CDR3 DNA reads TGTGCCAGCAGTTTATACCAGGGGGCAGGCGAGCAGTACTTC. V gene TRBV28 combines with J gene TRBJ2-7; 8 bases map to TRBD1. The CDR3 runs to 14 residues. Germline V gene lookup returns CDR1 MDHEN and CDR2 SYDVKM. V lost 1 base to trimming and J lost 6 bases; unmatched junction nucleotides: 5.

DNA for the CDR3: TGTGCCAGCAGCTCAAGGACAGGGGCCCGGGGGCCCCAGCATTTT. Translation: CASSSRTGARGPQHF. This rearrangement joins TRBV5-8 to TRBJ1-5; TRBD1 agrees at 9 bases. J was trimmed by 9 bases and V by 3 bases; bases with no gene match: 10. Germline CDR1 is SGHTS and CDR2 is YDEGEE. The CDR3 loop spans 15 amino acids.